This T cell receptor (beta chain) was obtained from a study of blood T cell repertoires in COVID-19. Study-level information: The origin of the acute and convalescent COVID-19 samples was the United States, Italy and Spain. PBMCs, B-cell-depleted T cells, or T cells provided the cDNA or gDNA that made up the material.

Per the original methods: Amplification from reference gene primers served as the basis for estimated nucleated cell counts. Profiling relied on immunoSEQ multiplex PCR, and the TCRdb table lists in-frame clones only, not all of them. For V, J and clone size, that table is used; D and trimming come from the DNA. This table has about 250,000 clones, around nine tenths appearing once. The material sequenced was peripheral blood. This TCR was sampled from a man older than 75 with acute or convalescent COVID-19.

This chain's CDR3 is CASSSGQANLEAFF. CDR3 sequence (DNA): TGTGCCAGTAGTTCTGGACAGGCTAACTTGGAAGCTTTCTTT. The gene calls are TRBV19 and TRBJ1-1, with TRBD1 identical over 7 bases. The CDR3 has 14 amino acids. CDR1 and CDR2 from the germline V gene are LNHDA and SQIVND (reference sequence). J gave up 8 bases and V 5 bases, and 11 bases lay outside the gene matches.